This TCR beta chain was observed in a study of Graves' ophthalmopathy and Graves' hyperthyroidism. Findings and caveats of the study: The majority of expanded thyroid clonotypes above 0.001 frequency also occurred in blood.

RNA transcripts were the template, and TCR beta CDR3 regions were amplified from them. Following a first-round RT-PCR that used HTBI primers, a second-round multiplex PCR was carried out. TCRdb re-called the multiplex PCR reads with MiXCR, one entry per CDR3 protein. The table lists about 370,000 distinct CDR3 sequences, roughly 17% of them singletons. This clonotype was counted only a few times. Its target is unknown. V trimming: 5 bases; J trimming: 5 bases; junction bases outside the gene matches: 13. The length of the CDR3 is 17 residues. The germline V gene has CDR1 SGHAT and CDR2 FQNNGV. Other autoimmune disease, uncontrolled infection, pregnancy and lactation led to exclusion.

This sequence originates from an adult woman with stable Graves' hyperthyroidism. The rearrangement uses TRBV11-2 and TRBJ2-2, with TRBD1 matching over 8 bases. Material: peripheral blood. CDR3 DNA sequence: TGTGCCAGCAGCGATACGTTAAGGACAGGGAAAACCGGGGAGCTGTTTTTT. Translated, it gives CASSDTLRTGKTGELFF.